This entry is about one TCR beta chain. The target of this receptor is not known. This sample stems from a study of CXCR3-negative and CXCR3-positive naive CD8 T cells (dated by TCRdb to the late 2010s). A note on the overall study: In total, around 140 million TRB reads were obtained, or roughly 1.5 +/- 0.3 million reads per library. The TRBV-TRBJ cluster analysis covered naive subsets from 5 donors and memory cells from 3 donors. Diversity and physicochemical repertoire analyses were performed on 11 donors pooled from two independent experiments. Study-level results and caveats: Similar TRBV-TRBJ usage was shown by naive CXCR3-negative and CXCR3-positive cells from the same donor, whereas distinct patterns were shown by memory cells. Freshly isolated PBMCs were used for most assays because CXCR3 expression partially decreased after cryopreservation. Repertoire diversity was comparably high in both naive subsets but much lower in memory CD8+ T cells. Surface CD5, linked to self-reactivity in mice, was comparable between naive subsets; TCR interaction strength was therefore also inferred from TRB CDR3 physicochemical properties. TRB CDR3s from CXCR3-positive naive cells showed higher hydrophobicity (lower Kidera factor 4), lower energy, and higher strength and volume indices than CXCR3-negative naive cells.

Sequencing used a NextSeq 550. The Human TCR Profiling Kit (MiLaboratory) was used to prepare UMI-labeled 5' RACE TRB cDNA libraries. The full amount of extracted RNA was used for cDNA synthesis, and the full amount of resulting cDNA was used for PCR amplification. Libraries were prepared in parallel with an identical number of PCR cycles. The original methods were these. MIGEC and MiXCR extracted about 50,000 +/- 10,000 unique UMI-labeled TRB cDNA molecules per library, requiring at least two reads per UMI. An average of approximately 40,000 +/- 10,000 functional in-frame TRB CDR3 nucleotide clonotypes without stop codons was found per library. After each sample was downsampled to 5000 UMI-labeled TRB molecules, VDJtools was used to calculate diversity metrics such as normalized Shannon-Wiener and Chao1. Clonotype-size-weighted physicochemical properties of the central five CDR3 residues (interaction energy, strength, volume and Kidera factor 4) were computed in VDJtools. TCRdb reprocessed the reads into one record per CDR3 protein sequence, lacking DNA. TCRdb, rather than the study authors, made the V and J calls. This sample's records show approximately 6,500 distinct CDR3 sequences. Approximately 1.8% of the sample lies in the top ten.

For every CD8+ T cell subset, approximately 330,000 cells were flow-sorted straight into RLT lysis buffer, and each subset was sorted in triplicate. Naive CD8+ T cells were defined stringently as CD45RO-CCR7+CD27+CD95- to exclude memory contaminants. Standard density gradient centrifugation was used to isolate peripheral blood mononuclear cells from buffy coats. A FACSAria III was used to flow-sort naive CXCR3-negative and CXCR3-positive CD8+ T cells. Total RNA was extracted from sorted cells using an RNeasy Mini Kit. Reading the germline V gene gives CDR1 SGHTA and CDR2 FQGNSA. The CDR3 starts with the cysteine, ends with the phenylalanine, and has 13 residues. No DNA has been recorded.

This chain joins TRBV7-2 to TRBJ2-1; TCRdb indicates TRBD2, and absent DNA this call remains unverified. Sample: naive CXCR3- CD8+ T cells from blood. The cell subset or site label, read with the paper, signifies: CD45RO-CCR7+CD27+CD95- naive CD8+ T cells lacking CXCR3 (TNR3-). The TCR originated in a human donor in good health. Some clones in this sample may be carry-over from other donors' samples. The CDR3 corresponds to CASSFASGNEQFF. The CDR3 plus the reference TRBV7-2 and TRBJ2-1 genes for the other parts give the full variable domain: GAGVSQSPSNKVTEKGKDVELRCDPISGHTALYWYRQSLGQGLEFLIYFQGNSAPDKSGLPSDRFSAERTGGSVSTLTIQRTQQEDSAVYLCASSFASGNEQFFGPGTRLTVL.